This T cell receptor (beta chain) was observed in a study of CXCR3-negative and CXCR3-positive naive CD8 T cells. Findings and caveats of the study: Comparison of naive CXCR3-negative and CXCR3-positive cells revealed similar TRBV-TRBJ usage, while memory cells differed. Cryopreservation partially lowered CXCR3 expression, so most assays used fresh PBMCs.

The TRB libraries of cDNA were built by UMI-labeled 5' RACE. TCRdb reprocessed the 5' RACE reads; each CDR3 protein has one entry and no DNA is given. The data show tens of thousands of distinct CDR3 sequences, and the top ten clones hold roughly 1.1%. The germline gives CDR1 SGHDN, CDR2 FVKESK. CDR3 length: 15 amino acids. In regard to this clonotype: Antigen specificity is unknown.

The chain is built from TRBV14 and TRBJ2-5; the D call of TRBD1 rests on TCRdb alone, since no DNA is present to check it. The sample consisted of naive CXCR3- CD8+ T cells from blood. Subset reported: CD45RO-CCR7+CD27+CD95- naive CD8+ T cells lacking CXCR3 (TNR3-). The TCR originated in a human donor in good health. Some clones in this sample may be carry-over from other donors' samples. The CDR3 protein is CASSQRWAGAKPQYF.